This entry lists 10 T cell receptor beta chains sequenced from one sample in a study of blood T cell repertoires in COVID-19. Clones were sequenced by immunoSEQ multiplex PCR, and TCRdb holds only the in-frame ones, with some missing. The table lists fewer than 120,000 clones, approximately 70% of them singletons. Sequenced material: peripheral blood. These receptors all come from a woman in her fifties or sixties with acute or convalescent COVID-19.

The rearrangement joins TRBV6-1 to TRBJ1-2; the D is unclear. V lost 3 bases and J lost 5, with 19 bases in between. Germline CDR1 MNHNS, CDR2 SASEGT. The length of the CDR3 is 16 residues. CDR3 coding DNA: TGTGCCAGCAGTGAGTGGGCAGACGGCACATCTTATGGCTACACCTTC. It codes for CASSEWADGTSYGYTF.

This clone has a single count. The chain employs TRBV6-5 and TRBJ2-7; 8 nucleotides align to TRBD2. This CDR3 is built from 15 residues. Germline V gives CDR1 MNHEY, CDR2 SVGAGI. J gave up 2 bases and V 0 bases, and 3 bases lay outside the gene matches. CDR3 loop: CASSYSGRGAYEQYF. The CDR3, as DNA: TGTGCCAGCAGTTACTCGGGGCGGGGGGCCTACGAGCAGTACTTC.

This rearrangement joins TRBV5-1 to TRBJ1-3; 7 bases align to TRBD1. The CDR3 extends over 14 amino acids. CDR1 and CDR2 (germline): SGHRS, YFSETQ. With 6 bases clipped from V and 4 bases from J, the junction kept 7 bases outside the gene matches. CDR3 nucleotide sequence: TGCGCCAGCAATCCAGGGGGGCCCGGAAACACCATATATTTT. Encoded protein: CASNPGGPGNTIYF. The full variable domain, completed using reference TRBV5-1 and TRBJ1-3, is KAGVTQTPRYLIKTRGQQVTLSCSPISGHRSVSWYQQTPGQGLQFLFEYFSETQRNKGNFPGRFSGRQFSNSRSEMNVSTLELGDSALYLCASNPGGPGNTIYFGEGSWLTVV.

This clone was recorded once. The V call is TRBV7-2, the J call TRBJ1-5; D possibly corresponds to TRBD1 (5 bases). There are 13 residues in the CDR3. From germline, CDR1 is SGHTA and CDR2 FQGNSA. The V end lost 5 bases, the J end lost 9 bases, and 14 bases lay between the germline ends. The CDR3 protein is CASSAGPSGPQHF. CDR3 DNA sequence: TGTGCCAGCAGCGCGGGGCCCTCTGGGCCCCAGCATTTT.

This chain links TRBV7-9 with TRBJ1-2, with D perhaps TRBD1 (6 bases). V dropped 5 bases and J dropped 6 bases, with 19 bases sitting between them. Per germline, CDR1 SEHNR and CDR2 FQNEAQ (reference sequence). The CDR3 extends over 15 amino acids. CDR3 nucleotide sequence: TGTGCCAGCAGCCGAGGAACAGGGTGGAAGGATGGCTACACCTTC. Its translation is CASSRGTGWKDGYTF.

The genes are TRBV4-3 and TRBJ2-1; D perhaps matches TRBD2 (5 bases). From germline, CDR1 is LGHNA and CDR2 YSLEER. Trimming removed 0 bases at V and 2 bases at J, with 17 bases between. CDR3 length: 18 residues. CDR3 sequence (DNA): TGCGCCAGCAGCCAAGATCTTCCGGCGAGGGCCACCTACAATGAGCAGTTCTTC. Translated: CASSQDLPARATYNEQFF.

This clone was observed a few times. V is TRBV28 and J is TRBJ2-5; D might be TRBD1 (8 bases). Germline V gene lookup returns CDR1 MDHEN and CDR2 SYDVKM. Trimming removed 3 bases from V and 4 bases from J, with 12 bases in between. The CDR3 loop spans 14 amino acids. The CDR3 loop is CASSLYRGGETQYF. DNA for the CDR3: TGTGCCAGCAGTTTGTACAGGGGGGGAGAGACCCAGTACTTC.

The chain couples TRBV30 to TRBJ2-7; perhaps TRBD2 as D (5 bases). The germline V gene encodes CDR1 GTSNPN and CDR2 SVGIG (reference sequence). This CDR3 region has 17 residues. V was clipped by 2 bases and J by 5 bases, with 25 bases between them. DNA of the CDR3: TGTGCCTGGAGTCCACCTCGGGCCAGCCGGGATGTCCACGAGCAGTACTTC. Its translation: CAWSPPRASRDVHEQYF.

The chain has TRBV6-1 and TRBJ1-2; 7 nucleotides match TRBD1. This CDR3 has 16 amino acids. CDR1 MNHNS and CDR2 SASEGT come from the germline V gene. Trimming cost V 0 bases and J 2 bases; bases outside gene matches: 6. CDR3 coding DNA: TGTGCCAGCAGTGAAGCCACTGACAGGGCCAACTATGGCTACACCTTC. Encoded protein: CASSEATDRANYGYTF.

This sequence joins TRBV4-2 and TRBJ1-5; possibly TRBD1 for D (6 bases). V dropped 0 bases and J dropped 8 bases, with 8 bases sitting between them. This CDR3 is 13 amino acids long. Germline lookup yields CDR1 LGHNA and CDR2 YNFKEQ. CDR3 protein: CASSQEGQKPQHF. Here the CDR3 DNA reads TGTGCCAGCAGCCAAGAGGGACAAAAGCCCCAGCATTTT.